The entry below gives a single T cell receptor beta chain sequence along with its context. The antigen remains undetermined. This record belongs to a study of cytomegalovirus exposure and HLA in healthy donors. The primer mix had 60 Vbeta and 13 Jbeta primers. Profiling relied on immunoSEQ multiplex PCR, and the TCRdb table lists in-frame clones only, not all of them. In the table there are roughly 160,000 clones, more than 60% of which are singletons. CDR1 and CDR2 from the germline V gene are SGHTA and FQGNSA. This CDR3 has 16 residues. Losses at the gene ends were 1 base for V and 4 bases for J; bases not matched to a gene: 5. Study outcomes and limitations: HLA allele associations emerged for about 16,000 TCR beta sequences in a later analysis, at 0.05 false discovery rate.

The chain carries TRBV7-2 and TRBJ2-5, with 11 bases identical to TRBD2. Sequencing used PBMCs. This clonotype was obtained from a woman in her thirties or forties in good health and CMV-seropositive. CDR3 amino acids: CASSLGVAGGLETQYF. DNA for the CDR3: TGTGCCAGCAGCTTAGGAGTAGCGGGAGGGTTAGAGACCCAGTACTTC.